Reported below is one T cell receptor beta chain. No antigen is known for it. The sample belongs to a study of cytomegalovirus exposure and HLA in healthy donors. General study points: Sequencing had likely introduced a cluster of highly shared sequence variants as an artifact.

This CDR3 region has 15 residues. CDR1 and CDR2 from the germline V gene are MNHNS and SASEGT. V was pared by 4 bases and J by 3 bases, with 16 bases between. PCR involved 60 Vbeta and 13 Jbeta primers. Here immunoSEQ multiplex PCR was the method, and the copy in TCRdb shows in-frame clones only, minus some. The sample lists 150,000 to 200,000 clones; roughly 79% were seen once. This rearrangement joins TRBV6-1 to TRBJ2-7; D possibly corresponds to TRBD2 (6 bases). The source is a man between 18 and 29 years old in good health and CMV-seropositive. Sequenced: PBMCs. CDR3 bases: TGTGCCAGCAGTGGAATGGGGATGGGACTCTACGAGCAGTACTTC. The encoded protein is CASSGMGMGLYEQYF.